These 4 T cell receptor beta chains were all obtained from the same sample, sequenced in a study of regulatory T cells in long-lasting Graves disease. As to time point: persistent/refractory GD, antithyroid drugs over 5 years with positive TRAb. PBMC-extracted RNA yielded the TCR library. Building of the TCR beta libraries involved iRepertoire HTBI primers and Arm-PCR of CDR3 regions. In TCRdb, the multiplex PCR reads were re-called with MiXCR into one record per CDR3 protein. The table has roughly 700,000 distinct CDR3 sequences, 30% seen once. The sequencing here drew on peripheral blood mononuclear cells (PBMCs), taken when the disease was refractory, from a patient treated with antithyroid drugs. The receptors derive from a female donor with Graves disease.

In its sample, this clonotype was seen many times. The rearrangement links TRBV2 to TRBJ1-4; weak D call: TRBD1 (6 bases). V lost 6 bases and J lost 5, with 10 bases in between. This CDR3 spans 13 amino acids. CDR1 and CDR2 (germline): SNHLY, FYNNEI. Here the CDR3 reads CASRRGLNEKLFF. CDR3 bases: TGTGCCAGCAGGAGGGGGTTAAATGAAAAACTGTTTTTT.

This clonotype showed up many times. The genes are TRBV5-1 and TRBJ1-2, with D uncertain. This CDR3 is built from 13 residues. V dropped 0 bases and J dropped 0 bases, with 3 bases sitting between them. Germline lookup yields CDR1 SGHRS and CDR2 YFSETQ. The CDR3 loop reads CASSLDANYGYTF. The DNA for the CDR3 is TGCGCCAGCAGCTTGGACGCTAACTATGGCTACACCTTC.

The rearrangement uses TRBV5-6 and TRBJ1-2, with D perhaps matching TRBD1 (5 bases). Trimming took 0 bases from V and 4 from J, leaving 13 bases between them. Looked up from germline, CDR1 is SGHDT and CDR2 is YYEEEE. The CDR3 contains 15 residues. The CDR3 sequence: CASSLASTDFYGYTF. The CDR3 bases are TGTGCCAGCAGCTTGGCCTCGACAGACTTCTATGGCTACACCTTC. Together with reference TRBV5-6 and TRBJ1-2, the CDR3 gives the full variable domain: DAGVTQSPTHLIKTRGQQVTLRCSPKSGHDTVSWYQQALGQGPQFIFQYYEEEERQRGNFPDRFSGHQFPNYSSELNVNALLLGDSALYLCASSLASTDFYGYTFGSGTRLTVV.

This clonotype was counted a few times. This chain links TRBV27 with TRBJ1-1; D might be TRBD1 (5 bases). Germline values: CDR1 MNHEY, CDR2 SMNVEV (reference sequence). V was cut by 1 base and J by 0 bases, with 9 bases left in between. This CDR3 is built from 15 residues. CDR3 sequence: CASSLYQGMNTEAFF. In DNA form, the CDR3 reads TGTGCCAGCAGTTTATACCAGGGAATGAACACTGAAGCTTTCTTT.